This paragraph reports one T cell receptor (beta chain). Its cognate antigen is unknown. The PCR was carried out with 60 Vbeta primers and 13 Jbeta primers. Some clones are missing from TCRdb's copy, which holds only in-frame ones; the method was immunoSEQ multiplex PCR. The top ten clones hold approximately 12% of a sample with 35,000 to 45,000 clones, roughly 64% of them seen once. These data originate in a study of cytomegalovirus exposure and HLA in healthy donors. General observations from the study: According to the study, some 160 TCR beta chains were cytomegalovirus-associated. It was reported in a later analysis that an Asian-associated ancestry cluster showed fewer N-insertions than the 666-donor mean.

Germline V gene lookup returns CDR1 SGHNT and CDR2 YYREEE (reference sequence). CDR3 size: 13 residues. Trimming pared 3 bases from V and 3 bases from J, leaving 9 bases between. This sequence was found in a man aged 60-69 years in good health and CMV-seropositive. Sequencing used PBMCs. This chain connects TRBV5-4 to TRBJ1-2; perhaps TRBD1 as D (6 bases). CDR3 sequence: CASSYNRDYGYTF. The CDR3 DNA is TGTGCCAGCAGCTATAACAGGGACTATGGCTACACCTTC.